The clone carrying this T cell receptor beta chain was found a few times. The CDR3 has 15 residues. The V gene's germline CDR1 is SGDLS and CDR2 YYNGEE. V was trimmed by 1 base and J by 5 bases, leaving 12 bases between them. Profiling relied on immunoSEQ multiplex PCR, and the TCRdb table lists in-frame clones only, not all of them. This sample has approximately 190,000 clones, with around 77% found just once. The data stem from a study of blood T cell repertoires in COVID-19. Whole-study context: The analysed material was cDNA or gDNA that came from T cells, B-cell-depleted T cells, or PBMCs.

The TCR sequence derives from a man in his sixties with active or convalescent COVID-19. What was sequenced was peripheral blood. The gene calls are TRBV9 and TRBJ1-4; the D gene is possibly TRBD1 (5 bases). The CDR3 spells CASSVSGDQNEKLFF. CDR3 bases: TGTGCCAGCAGCGTATCGGGGGATCAAAATGAAAAACTGTTTTTT.